This T cell receptor beta chain came from a study of T cell changes during pregnancy in multiple sclerosis. Sequenced by immunoSEQ multiplex PCR; TCRdb stores in-frame clones only, minus some. There are 25,000 to 30,000 clones in the sample; roughly 89% occur only once, and 0.8% lies in the top ten. The length of the CDR3 is 14 residues. The V end was cut by 7 bases, the J end by 4 bases, with 14 bases between. The germline gives CDR1 MNHNS, CDR2 SASEGT. This receptor was identified in a female donor with multiple sclerosis, enrolled in a pregnancy study. V is TRBV6-1 and J is TRBJ1-5; D remains ambiguous. The sequences come from CD4+ T cells from peripheral blood mononuclear cells, collected in the second trimester of pregnancy. CDR3 in DNA: TGTGCCAGCACCGAAACTAATAGTAATCAGCCCCAGCATTTT. Translated, it gives CASTETNSNQPQHF.